This T cell receptor beta chain was recorded in a study of neurological immune-mediated disorders. V shed 1 base, J shed 6 bases, and the junction held 6 bases outside the gene matches. The V gene's germline CDR1 is LGHNA and CDR2 YNFKEQ. This CDR3 spans 17 amino acids. This clonotype was observed a few times. Every sequencing run generated over 170 million TCR-beta sequences from 15-18 subjects. TCRdb processed the 5' RACE reads anew with MiXCR; each CDR3 protein has one entry. Among some 77,000 distinct CDR3 sequences, roughly 10% were seen once, and the ten largest hold 1.5% to 2%. The chain has TRBV4-2 and TRBJ2-1; 13 positions match TRBD2. The sequence was obtained from a man aged 45-60 years in good health. The material sequenced was PBMCs. The CDR3 DNA follows: TGTGCCAGCAGCCAAGGGACTAGCGGGAGTCCTCCCAATGAGCAGTTCTTC. As protein: CASSQGTSGSPPNEQFF.